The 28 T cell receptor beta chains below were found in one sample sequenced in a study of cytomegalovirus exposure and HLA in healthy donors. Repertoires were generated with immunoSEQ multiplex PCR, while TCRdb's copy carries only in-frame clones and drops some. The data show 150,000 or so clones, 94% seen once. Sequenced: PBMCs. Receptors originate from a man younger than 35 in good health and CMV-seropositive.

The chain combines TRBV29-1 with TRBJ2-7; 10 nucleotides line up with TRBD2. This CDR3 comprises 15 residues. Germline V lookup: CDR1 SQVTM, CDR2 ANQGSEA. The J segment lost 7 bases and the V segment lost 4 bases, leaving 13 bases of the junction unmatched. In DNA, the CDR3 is TGCAGCGTTGTGACATGGGCTAGCGGGAGAGGGGAGCAGTACTTC. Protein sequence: CSVVTWASGRGEQYF.

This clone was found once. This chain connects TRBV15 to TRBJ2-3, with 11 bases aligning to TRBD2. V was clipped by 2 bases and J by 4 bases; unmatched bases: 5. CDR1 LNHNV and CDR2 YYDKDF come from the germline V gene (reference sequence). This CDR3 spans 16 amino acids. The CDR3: CATSRTLAGAPDTQYF. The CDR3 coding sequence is TGTGCCACCAGCAGAACACTAGCGGGAGCCCCAGATACGCAGTATTTT.

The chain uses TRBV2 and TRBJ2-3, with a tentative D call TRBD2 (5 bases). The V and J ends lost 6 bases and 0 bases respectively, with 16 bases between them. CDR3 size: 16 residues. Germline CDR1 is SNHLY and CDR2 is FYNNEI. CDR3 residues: CASSKMAGLSTDTQYF. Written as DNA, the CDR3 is TGTGCCAGCAGCAAGATGGCGGGCCTTAGCACAGATACGCAGTATTTT.

CDR3 protein: CASRGTGTGGLGEQYF. The CDR3 coding sequence is TGTGCCAGCAGGGGTACCGGGACAGGGGGCTTAGGCGAGCAGTACTTC. The chain has TRBV28 and TRBJ2-7; 12 nucleotides align to TRBD1. CDR1 and CDR2 (germline): MDHEN, SYDVKM. The CDR3 runs 16 residues. J was trimmed by 6 bases and V by 6 bases; bases with no gene match: 12.

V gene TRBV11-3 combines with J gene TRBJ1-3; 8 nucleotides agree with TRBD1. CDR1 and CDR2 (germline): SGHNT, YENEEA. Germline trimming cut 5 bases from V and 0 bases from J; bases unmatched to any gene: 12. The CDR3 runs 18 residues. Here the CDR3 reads CASSQGRDRQYSGNTIYF. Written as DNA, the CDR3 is TGTGCCAGCAGCCAAGGACGGGACAGGCAGTACTCTGGAAACACCATATATTTT.

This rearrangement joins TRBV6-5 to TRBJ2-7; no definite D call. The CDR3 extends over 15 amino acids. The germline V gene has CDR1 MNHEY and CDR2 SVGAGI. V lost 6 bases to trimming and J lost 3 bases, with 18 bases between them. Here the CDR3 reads CASRPTPPSFYEQYF. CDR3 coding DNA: TGTGCCAGCAGACCGACTCCACCATCTTTCTACGAGCAGTACTTC.

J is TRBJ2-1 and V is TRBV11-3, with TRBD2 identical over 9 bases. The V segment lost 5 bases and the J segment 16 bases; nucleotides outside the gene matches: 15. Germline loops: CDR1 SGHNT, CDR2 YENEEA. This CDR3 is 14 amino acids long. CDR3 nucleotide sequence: TGTGCCAGCAGCCCAGGGGGGCGGGAGGGCCGTTATTTCTTC. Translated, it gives CASSPGGREGRYFF.

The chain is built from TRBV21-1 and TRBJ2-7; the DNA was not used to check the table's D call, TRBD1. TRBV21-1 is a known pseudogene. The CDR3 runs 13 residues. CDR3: CASSKPLGREQYF. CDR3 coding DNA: TGTGCCAGCAGCAAACCCTTGGGGCGCGAGCAGTACTTC.

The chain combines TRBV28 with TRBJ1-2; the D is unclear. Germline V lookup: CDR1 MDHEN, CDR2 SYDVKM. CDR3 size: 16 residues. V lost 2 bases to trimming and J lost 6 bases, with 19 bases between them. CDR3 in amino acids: CASSLPRRKVYDGYTF. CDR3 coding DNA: TGTGCCAGCAGTTTACCGAGGCGGAAAGTCTACGATGGCTACACCTTC.

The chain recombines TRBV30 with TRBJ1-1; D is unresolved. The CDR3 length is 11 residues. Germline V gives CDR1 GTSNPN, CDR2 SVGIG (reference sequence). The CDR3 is CAALRLPGSFF. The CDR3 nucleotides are TGTGCTGCCCTCCGCCTCCCCGGGTCTTTCTTT.

The CDR3 is CASSLGLGADNEQFF. In DNA form, the CDR3 reads TGTGCCAGCAGCTTAGGCCTGGGCGCTGACAATGAGCAGTTCTTC. The V gene is TRBV7-9, the J gene TRBJ2-1; no clear D. CDR1 is SEHNR, CDR2 FQNEAQ, per germline (reference sequence). V shed 1 base and J shed 5 bases, with 12 bases lying between them. The CDR3 covers 15 residues.

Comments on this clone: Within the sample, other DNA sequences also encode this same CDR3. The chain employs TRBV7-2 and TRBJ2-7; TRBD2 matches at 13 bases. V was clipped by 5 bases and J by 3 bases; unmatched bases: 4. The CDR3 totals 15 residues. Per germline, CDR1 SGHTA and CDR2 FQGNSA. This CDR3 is CASSLRTSGSYEQYF. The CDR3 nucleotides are TGTGCCAGCAGCCTGCGGACTAGCGGGAGCTACGAGCAGTACTTC.

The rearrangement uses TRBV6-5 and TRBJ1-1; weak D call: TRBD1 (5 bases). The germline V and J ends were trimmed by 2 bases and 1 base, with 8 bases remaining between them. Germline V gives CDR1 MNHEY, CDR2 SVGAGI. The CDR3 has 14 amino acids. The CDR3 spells CASSYGAGNTEAFF. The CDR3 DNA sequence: TGTGCCAGCAGTTACGGGGCAGGGAACACTGAAGCTTTCTTT.

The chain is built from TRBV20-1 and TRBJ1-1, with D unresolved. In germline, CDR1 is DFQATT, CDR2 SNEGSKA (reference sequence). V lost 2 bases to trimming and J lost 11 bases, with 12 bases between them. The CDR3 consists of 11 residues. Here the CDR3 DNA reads TGCAGTGCTAGACTCCGGCAGGTCGCTTTCTTT. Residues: CSARLRQVAFF.

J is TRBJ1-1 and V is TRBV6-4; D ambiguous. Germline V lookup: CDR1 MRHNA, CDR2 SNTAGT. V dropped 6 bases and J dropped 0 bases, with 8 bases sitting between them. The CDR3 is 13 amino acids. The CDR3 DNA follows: TGTGCCAGCAGCTCACAGATGAACACTGAAGCTTTCTTT. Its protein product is CASSSQMNTEAFF.

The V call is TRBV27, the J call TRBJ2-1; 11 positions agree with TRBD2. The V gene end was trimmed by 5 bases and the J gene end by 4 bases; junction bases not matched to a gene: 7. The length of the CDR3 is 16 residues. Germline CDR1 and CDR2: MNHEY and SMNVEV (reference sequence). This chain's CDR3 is CASSPGTSGLYNEQFF. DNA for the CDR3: TGTGCCAGCAGTCCTGGGACTAGCGGACTTTACAATGAGCAGTTCTTC.

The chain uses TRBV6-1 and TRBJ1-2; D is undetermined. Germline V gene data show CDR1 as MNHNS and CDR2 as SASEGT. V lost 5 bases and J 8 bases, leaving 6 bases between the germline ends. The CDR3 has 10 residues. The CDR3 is CASSYRGYTF. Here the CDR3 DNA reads TGTGCCAGCAGTTATCGGGGCTACACCTTC.

The CDR3 DNA reads TGTGCCAGCAGCCCCAGGGAATCCAAAAACATTCAGTACTTC. It is translated as CASSPRESKNIQYF. The chain recombines TRBV6-5 with TRBJ2-4; D might be TRBD1 (5 bases). The CDR3 length is 14 residues. CDR1 MNHEY and CDR2 SVGAGI come from the germline V gene. Deletions cut 6 bases from V and 2 bases from J, with 11 bases between.

CDR3 in DNA: TGTGCCAGCAGCATATACCGGGACAGGGGCTACGAGCAGTACTTC. This gives the protein CASSIYRDRGYEQYF. The gene calls are TRBV14 and TRBJ2-7; 10 nucleotides agree with TRBD1. The CDR3 totals 15 residues. V lost 5 bases and J lost 3; bases outside the gene matches: 7. Germline V lookup: CDR1 SGHDN, CDR2 FVKESK.

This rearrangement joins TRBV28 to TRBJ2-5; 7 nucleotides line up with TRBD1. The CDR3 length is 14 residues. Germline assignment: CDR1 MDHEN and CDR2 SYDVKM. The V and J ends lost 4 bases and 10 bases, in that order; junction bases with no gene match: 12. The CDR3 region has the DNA TGTGCCAGCAGTTCCACAGGGGCCGCCAAGGACCAGTACTTC. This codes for CASSSTGAAKDQYF.

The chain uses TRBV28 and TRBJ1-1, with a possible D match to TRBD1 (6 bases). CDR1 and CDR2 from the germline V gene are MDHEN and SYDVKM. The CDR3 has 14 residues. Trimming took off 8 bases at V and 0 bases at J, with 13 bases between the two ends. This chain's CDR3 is CASSEAGVNTEAFF. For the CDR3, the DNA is TGTGCCAGCTCCGAGGCAGGGGTGAACACTGAAGCTTTCTTT.

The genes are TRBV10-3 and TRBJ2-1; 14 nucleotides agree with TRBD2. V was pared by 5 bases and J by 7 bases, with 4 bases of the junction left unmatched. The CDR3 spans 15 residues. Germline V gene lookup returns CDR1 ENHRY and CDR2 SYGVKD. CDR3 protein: CAISLTSGRGNEQFF. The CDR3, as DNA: TGTGCCATCAGTTTGACTAGCGGGAGGGGGAATGAGCAGTTCTTC.

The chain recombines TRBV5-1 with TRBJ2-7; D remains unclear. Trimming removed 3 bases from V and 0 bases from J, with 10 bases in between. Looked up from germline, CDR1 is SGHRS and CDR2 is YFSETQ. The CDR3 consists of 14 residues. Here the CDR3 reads CASSSSTFSYEQYF. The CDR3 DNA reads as TGCGCCAGCAGCTCCTCGACATTCTCCTACGAGCAGTACTTC.

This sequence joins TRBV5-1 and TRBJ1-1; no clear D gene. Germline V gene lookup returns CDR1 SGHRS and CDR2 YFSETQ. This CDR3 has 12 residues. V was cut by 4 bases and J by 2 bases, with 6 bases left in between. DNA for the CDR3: TGCGCCAGCAGCCCCCCTAACACTGAAGCTTTCTTT. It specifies CASSPPNTEAFF.

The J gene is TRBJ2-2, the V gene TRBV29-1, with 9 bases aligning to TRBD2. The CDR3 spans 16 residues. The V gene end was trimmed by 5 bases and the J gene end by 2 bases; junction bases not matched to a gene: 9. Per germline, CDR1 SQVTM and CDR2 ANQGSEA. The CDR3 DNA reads TGCAGCGTTCCCGATAGCGGGAGCCCCAACACCGGGGAGCTGTTTTTT. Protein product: CSVPDSGSPNTGELFF.

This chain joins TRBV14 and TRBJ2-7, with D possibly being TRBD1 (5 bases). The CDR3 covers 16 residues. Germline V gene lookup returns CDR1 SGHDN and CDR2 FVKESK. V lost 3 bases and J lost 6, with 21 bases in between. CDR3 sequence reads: CASSQGPLFPPGEQYF. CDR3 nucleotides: TGTGCCAGCAGCCAGGGGCCCCTATTTCCTCCGGGCGAGCAGTACTTC.

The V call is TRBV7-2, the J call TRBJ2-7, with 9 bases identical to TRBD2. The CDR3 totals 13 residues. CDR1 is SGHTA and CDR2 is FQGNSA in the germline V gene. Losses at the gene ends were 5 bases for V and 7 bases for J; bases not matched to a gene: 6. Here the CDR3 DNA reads TGTGCCAGCAGCAGAGGACTAGCGCGAGAGCAGTACTTC. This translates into CASSRGLAREQYF.

The CDR3 sequence is CASSSRGDYEQYF. Written as DNA, the CDR3 is TGCGCCAGCAGCTCCCGGGGGGACTACGAGCAGTACTTC. This chain connects TRBV5-1 to TRBJ2-7; TRBD2 aligns across 7 bases. V shed 3 bases, J shed 3 bases, and the junction held 3 bases outside the gene matches. This CDR3 is 13 amino acids long. From germline, CDR1 is SGHRS and CDR2 YFSETQ.